Presented here are 8 T cell receptor beta chains from one specimen sequenced in a study of T-cell reconstitution after alpha-beta-depleted transplantation in children. Unique molecular identifiers were used in preparing the TCRbeta library. TCRdb fed the PCR reads into MiXCR, producing one record per CDR3 protein. Of around 45,000 distinct CDR3 sequences in the sample, under 60% were seen once. The sample in question was peripheral blood, obtained before TCRalphabeta/CD19-depleted stem cell transplant. The receptors were gathered from a boy under two years old with SCID, due to receive a stem cell transplant.

The table lists this clonotype with a few counts. CDR3 protein: CASSFRTSGSSSYNEQFF. The CDR3 region has the DNA TGTGCCAGCAGCTTCCGGACTAGCGGGAGCAGCTCCTACAATGAGCAGTTCTTC. The chain links TRBV11-2 to TRBJ2-1; 13 bases are a match to TRBD2. CDR3 length: 18 amino acids. The germline gives CDR1 SGHAT, CDR2 FQNNGV. With 3 bases clipped from V and 0 bases from J, the junction kept 5 bases outside the gene matches.

The chain carries TRBV5-1 and TRBJ2-5; 9 nucleotides agree with TRBD1. J gave up 5 bases and V 2 bases, and 4 bases lay outside the gene matches. The CDR3 runs to 14 residues. Per germline, CDR1 SGHRS and CDR2 YFSETQ. CDR3 region: CASSFGQGQETQYF. The CDR3 region has the DNA TGCGCCAGCAGCTTTGGACAGGGGCAGGAGACCCAGTACTTC.

The rearrangement uses TRBV20-1 and TRBJ1-4, with a possible D match to TRBD1 (5 bases). Trimming took off 1 base at V and 10 bases at J, with 19 bases between the two ends. Germline V lookup: CDR1 DFQATT, CDR2 SNEGSKA (reference sequence). The CDR3 has 15 amino acids. The CDR3 DNA reads TGCAGTGCTAGAGCCGTGACAGCTCGGGGAGGAAAACTGTTTTTT. Encoded protein: CSARAVTARGGKLFF.

This rearrangement joins TRBV7-3 to TRBJ2-3; D is tentatively TRBD1 or TRBD2 (5 bases each). This CDR3 contains 14 residues. Germline CDR1 SGHTA, CDR2 FQGTGA. Trimming left V 5 bases short and J 3 bases short, with 12 bases between. CDR3 residues: CASSPARGTDTQYF. In nucleotides, the CDR3 is TGTGCCAGCAGCCCCGCGAGGGGTACAGATACGCAGTATTTT. The variable domain in full, with the rest retrieved from reference TRBV7-3 and TRBJ2-3, is GAGVSQTPSNKVTEKGKYVELRCDPISGHTALYWYRQSLGQGPEFLIYFQGTGAADDSGLPNDRFFAVRPEGSVSTLKIQRTERGDSAVYLCASSPARGTDTQYFGPGTRLTVL.

This clonotype was detected only a few times. V and J are TRBV29-1 and TRBJ2-1; D possibly corresponds to TRBD1 (5 bases). CDR1 and CDR2 (germline): SQVTM, ANQGSEA. The CDR3 covers 10 residues. V gave up 4 bases and J gave up 10 bases, with 8 bases separating them. The CDR3 is CSVGPGEQFF. DNA for the CDR3: TGCAGCGTTGGACCAGGGGAGCAGTTCTTC.

CDR3: CASSERQTGQPQHF. CDR3 nucleotide sequence: TGTGCCAGCAGTGAGAGACAGACAGGTCAGCCCCAGCATTTT. The chain joins TRBV2 to TRBJ1-5, with D perhaps matching TRBD1 (6 bases). This CDR3 spans 14 amino acids. The germline V gene has CDR1 SNHLY and CDR2 FYNNEI. Between the trimmed V and J ends, which lost 3 bases and 6 bases, there was a span of 12 bases.

This clonotype has a handful of counts. The rearrangement links TRBV5-1 to TRBJ2-7, with TRBD2 matching over 8 bases. Germline CDR1 is SGHRS and CDR2 is YFSETQ. This CDR3 has 16 residues. The V and J ends lost 4 bases and 0 bases, in that order; junction bases with no gene match: 9. CDR3 residues: CASSPGLAGFSYEQYF. The CDR3 DNA follows: TGCGCCAGCAGCCCCGGGTTAGCGGGGTTCTCCTACGAGCAGTACTTC.

The V call is TRBV7-2, the J call TRBJ1-1; maybe TRBD1 (5 bases). The CDR3 loop spans 14 amino acids. Germline lookup yields CDR1 SGHTA and CDR2 FQGNSA. With 5 bases removed from V and 5 bases from J, the gap between germline ends came to 15 bases. For the CDR3, the DNA is TGTGCCAGCAGCCCACCGGGGGATCCAACTGAAGCTTTCTTT. Translating it yields CASSPPGDPTEAFF.